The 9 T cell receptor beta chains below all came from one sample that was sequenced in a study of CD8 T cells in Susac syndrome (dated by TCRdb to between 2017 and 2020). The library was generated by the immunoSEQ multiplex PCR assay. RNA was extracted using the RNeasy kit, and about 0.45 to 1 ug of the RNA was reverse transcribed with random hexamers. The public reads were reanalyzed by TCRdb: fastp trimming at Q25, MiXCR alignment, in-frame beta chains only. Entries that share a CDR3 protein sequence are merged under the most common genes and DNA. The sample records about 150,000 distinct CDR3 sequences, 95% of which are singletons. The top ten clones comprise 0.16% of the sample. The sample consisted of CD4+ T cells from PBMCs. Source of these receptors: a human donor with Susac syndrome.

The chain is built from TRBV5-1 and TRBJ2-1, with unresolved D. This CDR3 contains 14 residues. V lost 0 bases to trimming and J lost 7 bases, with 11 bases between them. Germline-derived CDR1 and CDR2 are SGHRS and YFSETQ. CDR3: CASSLGLVMNEQFF. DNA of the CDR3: TGCGCCAGCAGCTTGGGTCTGGTAATGAATGAGCAGTTCTTC. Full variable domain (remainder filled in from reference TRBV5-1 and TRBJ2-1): KAGVTQTPRYLIKTRGQQVTLSCSPISGHRSVSWYQQTPGQGLQFLFEYFSETQRNKGNFPGRFSGRQFSNSRSEMNVSTLELGDSALYLCASSLGLVMNEQFFGPGTRLTVL.

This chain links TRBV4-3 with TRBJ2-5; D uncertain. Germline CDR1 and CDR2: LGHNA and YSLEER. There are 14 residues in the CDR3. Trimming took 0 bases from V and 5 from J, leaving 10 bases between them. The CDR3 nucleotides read TGCGCCAGCAGCCAAGAAGCACGGCGGGAGACCCAGTACTTC. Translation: CASSQEARRETQYF.

This CDR3 reads CASSLRAVTEAFF. The CDR3 DNA is TGTGCCAGCAGCTTAAGGGCCGTCACTGAAGCTTTCTTT. This sequence joins TRBV11-3 and TRBJ1-1; D uncertain. The germline V and J ends were trimmed by 2 bases and 4 bases, with 8 bases remaining between them. CDR3 length: 13 amino acids. Germline CDR1 SGHNT, CDR2 YENEEA.

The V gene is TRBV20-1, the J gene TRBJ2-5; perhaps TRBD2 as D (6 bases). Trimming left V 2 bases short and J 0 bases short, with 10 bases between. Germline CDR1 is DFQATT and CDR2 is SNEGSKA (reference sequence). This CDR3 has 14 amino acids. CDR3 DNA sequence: TGCAGTGCTAGATTAGGGGACTACCAAGAGACCCAGTACTTC. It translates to CSARLGDYQETQYF.

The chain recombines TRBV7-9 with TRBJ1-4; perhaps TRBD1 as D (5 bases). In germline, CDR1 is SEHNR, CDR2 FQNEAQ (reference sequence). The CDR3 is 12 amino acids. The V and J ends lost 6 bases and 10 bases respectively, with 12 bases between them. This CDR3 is CASRGGTTKLFF. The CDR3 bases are TGTGCCAGCAGAGGCGGGACGACAAAACTGTTTTTT.

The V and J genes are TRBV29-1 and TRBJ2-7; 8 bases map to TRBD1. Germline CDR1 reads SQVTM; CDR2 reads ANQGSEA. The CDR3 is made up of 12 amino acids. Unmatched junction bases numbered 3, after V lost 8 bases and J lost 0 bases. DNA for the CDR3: TGCAGCACCCAGGGGGCCTCCTACGAGCAGTACTTC. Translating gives CSTQGASYEQYF.

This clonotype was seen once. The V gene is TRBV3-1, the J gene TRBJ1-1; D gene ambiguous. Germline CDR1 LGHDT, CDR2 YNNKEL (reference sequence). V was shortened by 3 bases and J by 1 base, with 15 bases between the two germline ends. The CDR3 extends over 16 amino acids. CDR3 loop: CASSQWTRARNTEAFF. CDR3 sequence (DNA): TGTGCCAGCAGCCAGTGGACGAGGGCCCGGAACACTGAAGCTTTCTTT.

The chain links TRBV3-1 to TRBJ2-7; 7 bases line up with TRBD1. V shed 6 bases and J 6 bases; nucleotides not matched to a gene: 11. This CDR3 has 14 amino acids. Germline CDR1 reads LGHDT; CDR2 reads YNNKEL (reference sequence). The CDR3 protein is CASRGPGQHSEQYF. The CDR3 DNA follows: TGTGCCAGCAGGGGGCCGGGACAGCATAGCGAGCAGTACTTC.

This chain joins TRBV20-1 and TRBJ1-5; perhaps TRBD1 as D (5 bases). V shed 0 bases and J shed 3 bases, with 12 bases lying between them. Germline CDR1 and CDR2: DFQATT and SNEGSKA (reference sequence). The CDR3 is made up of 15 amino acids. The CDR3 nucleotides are TGCAGTGCTAGAGATCCGCAAGGGGCCAATCAGCCCCAGCATTTT. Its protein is CSARDPQGANQPQHF.